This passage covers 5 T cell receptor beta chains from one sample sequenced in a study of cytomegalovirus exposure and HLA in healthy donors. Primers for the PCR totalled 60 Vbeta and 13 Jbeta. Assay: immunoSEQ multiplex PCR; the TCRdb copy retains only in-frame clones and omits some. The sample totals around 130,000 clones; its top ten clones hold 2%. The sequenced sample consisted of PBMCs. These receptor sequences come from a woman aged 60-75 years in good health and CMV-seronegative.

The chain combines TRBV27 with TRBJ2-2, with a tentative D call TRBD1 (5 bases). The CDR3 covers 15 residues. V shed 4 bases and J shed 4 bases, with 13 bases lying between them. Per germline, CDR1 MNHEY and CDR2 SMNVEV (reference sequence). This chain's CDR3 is CASSWTTQGTGELFF. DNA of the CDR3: TGTGCCAGCAGTTGGACAACCCAAGGCACCGGGGAGCTGTTTTTT.

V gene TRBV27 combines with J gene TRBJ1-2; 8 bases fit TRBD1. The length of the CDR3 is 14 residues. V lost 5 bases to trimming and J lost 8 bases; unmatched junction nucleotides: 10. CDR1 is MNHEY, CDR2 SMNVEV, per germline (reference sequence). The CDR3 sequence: CASSPNAGGMGYTF. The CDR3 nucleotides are TGTGCCAGCAGTCCCAATGCAGGGGGCATGGGCTACACCTTC.

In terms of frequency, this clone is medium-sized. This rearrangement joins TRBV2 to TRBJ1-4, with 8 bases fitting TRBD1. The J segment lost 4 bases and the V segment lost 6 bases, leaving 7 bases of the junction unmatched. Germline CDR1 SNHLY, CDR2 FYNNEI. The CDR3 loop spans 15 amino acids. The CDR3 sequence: CASRTGVRLNEKLFF. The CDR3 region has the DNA TGTGCCAGCAGGACAGGGGTTAGGCTTAATGAAAAACTGTTTTTT. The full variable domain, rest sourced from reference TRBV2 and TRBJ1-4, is EPEVTQTPSHQVTQMGQEVILRCVPISNHLYFYWYRQILGQKVEFLVSFYNNEISEKSEIFDDQFSVERPDGSNFTLKIRSTKLEDSAMYFCASRTGVRLNEKLFFGSGTQLSVL.

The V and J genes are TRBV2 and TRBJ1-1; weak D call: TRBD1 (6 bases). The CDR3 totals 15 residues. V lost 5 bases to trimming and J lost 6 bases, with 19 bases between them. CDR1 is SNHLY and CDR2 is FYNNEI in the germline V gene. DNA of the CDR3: TGTGCCAGCAGTTTTCGACAGGTCCGGATGGCTGAAGCTTTCTTT. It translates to CASSFRQVRMAEAFF.

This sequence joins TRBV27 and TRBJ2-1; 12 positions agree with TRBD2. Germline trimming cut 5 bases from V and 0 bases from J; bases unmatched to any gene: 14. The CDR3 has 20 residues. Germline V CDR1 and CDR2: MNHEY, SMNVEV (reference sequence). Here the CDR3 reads CASSGGDSKGLAGSYNEQFF. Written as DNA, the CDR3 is TGTGCCAGCAGTGGTGGGGACAGTAAGGGACTAGCGGGCTCCTACAATGAGCAGTTCTTC.